The T cell receptor (beta chain) described here comes from a study of blood T cells in healthy people across ages. On this clonotype itself: Its specificity is not known.

Study observations and caveats: Samples with more naive T cells showed higher observed beta diversity.

Germline CDR1 and CDR2: LNHDA and SQIVND (reference sequence). Trimming took 3 bases from V and 7 from J, leaving 21 bases between them. The CDR3 has 17 amino acids. Using a J-beta primer mix together with a sample-barcoded 5' primer, a second PCR was run for roughly 7 to 11 cycles. A minimum of 2.5 million CDR3-containing paired-end reads was obtained for each sample. TCRdb re-analysed the 5' RACE reads in MiXCR, keeping a single row per CDR3 protein. In the table there are roughly 1,500,000 distinct CDR3 sequences, 30% to 40% of which are singletons. The sample providers were healthy Caucasian people from Russia, aged about 6 to 95.

What was sequenced was blood. The TCR comes from a woman aged 25 to 39 in good health. The chain combines TRBV19 with TRBJ2-2; D possibly matches TRBD1 or TRBD2 (5 bases each). DNA of the CDR3: TGTGCCAGTAGTATTGATGACAGTCCCGGGAACGGCGGGGAGCTGTTTTTT. It specifies CASSIDDSPGNGGELFF.